The 11 T cell receptor beta chains reported below all come from one sample, sequenced in a study of blood T cell repertoires in COVID-19. Clones were sequenced by immunoSEQ multiplex PCR, and TCRdb holds only the in-frame ones, with some missing. The repertoire holds 97,000 or so clones, with around 90% as singletons. Sequencing input: peripheral blood. Receptor source: a middle-aged man with active COVID-19.

The V and J genes are TRBV6-5 and TRBJ1-4; unclear D gene. Germline loops: CDR1 MNHEY, CDR2 SVGAGI. This CDR3 spans 15 amino acids. Trimming took off 2 bases at V and 5 bases at J, with 12 bases between the two ends. CDR3 residues: CASSYSGPPNEKLFF. Written as DNA, the CDR3 is TGTGCCAGCAGTTACAGCGGGCCCCCCAATGAAAAACTGTTTTTT.

The chain combines TRBV13 with TRBJ2-1; 7 nucleotides match TRBD2. The ends lost 6 bases at V and 4 bases at J; junction bases unmatched: 6. The CDR3 length is 14 residues. CDR1 and CDR2 from the germline V gene are PRHDT and FYEKMQ (reference sequence). The CDR3 DNA reads as TGTGCCAGCAGATCCCAACTAGCGTACAATGAGCAGTTCTTC. Protein sequence: CASRSQLAYNEQFF.

Here the CDR3 reads CASTYRFDEKLFF. The CDR3 DNA reads as TGTGCCAGCACTTACAGGTTCGATGAAAAACTGTTTTTT. The V gene is TRBV12-3 or TRBV12-4, the J gene TRBJ1-4, with D possibly TRBD1 on 5 matching bases. V was pared by 7 bases and J by 6 bases, with 12 bases between. The CDR3 totals 13 residues.

This clone appeared once. The rearrangement uses TRBV28 and TRBJ2-3; D is uncertain. The CDR3 is 15 residues long. V was trimmed by 6 bases and J by 0 bases, leaving 13 bases between them. Germline lookup yields CDR1 MDHEN and CDR2 SYDVKM. CDR3 loop: CASSLSLTSTDTQYF. CDR3 bases: TGTGCCAGCAGCCTTAGTTTGACTAGCACAGATACGCAGTATTTT.

The count of this clone is one. This chain uses TRBV20-1 with TRBJ2-1; D uncertain. Germline V gene data show CDR1 as DFQATT and CDR2 as SNEGSKA (reference sequence). The CDR3 loop spans 12 amino acids. V lost 3 bases and J lost 6, with 9 bases in between. The CDR3 loop is CSASISGNEQFF. DNA of the CDR3: TGCAGTGCTAGTATTTCCGGCAATGAGCAGTTCTTC.

This chain uses TRBV19 with TRBJ2-3; D uncertain. V dropped 5 bases and J dropped 3 bases, with 9 bases sitting between them. Per germline, CDR1 LNHDA and CDR2 SQIVND (reference sequence). This CDR3 comprises 13 residues. The CDR3 coding sequence is TGTGCCAGTAGTCCGAGAGAGACAGATACGCAGTATTTT. Protein sequence: CASSPRETDTQYF.

The V gene is TRBV4-2, the J gene TRBJ1-1; TRBD1 aligns across 7 bases. Trimming at V came to 1 base and at J to 1 base, leaving 6 bases not matched to a gene. The CDR3 length is 16 residues. Germline CDR1 is LGHNA and CDR2 is YNFKEQ. CDR3 nucleotide sequence: TGTGCCAGCAGCCAAGTACAGGGGCGGGGGAACACTGAAGCTTTCTTT. Amino acids: CASSQVQGRGNTEAFF.

In its sample, this clone was seen a few times. V usage is TRBV7-3 and J usage is TRBJ1-2, with 7 positions matching TRBD1. The germline gives CDR1 SGHTA, CDR2 FQGTGA. V gave up 5 bases and J gave up 2 bases; unmatched junction bases: 5. The CDR3 covers 14 residues. The CDR3 nucleotides are TGTGCCAGCAGCCTGGCAGGGGGGAACTATGGCTACACCTTC. This encodes CASSLAGGNYGYTF.

This chain connects TRBV12-5 to TRBJ1-1; 12 nucleotides agree with TRBD1. V lost 1 base and J lost 14; bases outside the gene matches: 5. The CDR3 runs to 13 residues. The V gene's germline CDR1 is LGHNT and CDR2 FRNRAP. The CDR3 spells CASGLAGTGGKFF. The CDR3 coding sequence is TGTGCTAGTGGTTTGGCCGGGACAGGGGGCAAATTCTTT.

This clone appeared a few times. The genes are TRBV3-1 (or the pseudogene TRBV3-2) and TRBJ2-1; a weak D match, TRBD2 (6 bases). Between the trimmed V and J ends, which lost 0 bases and 14 bases, there was a span of 11 bases. Germline-derived CDR1 and CDR2 are LGHDT and YNNKEL (reference sequence). CDR3 length: 12 amino acids. DNA of the CDR3: TGTGCCAGCAGCCAAGATCAGGGCGGGGAGTTCTTC. This gives the protein CASSQDQGGEFF.

This clone was observed a handful of times. The chain joins TRBV15 to TRBJ1-5; D remains unclear. V was trimmed by 1 base and J by 2 bases, leaving 9 bases between them. The CDR3 contains 15 residues. Germline V lookup: CDR1 LNHNV, CDR2 YYDKDF (reference sequence). The CDR3 loop is CATSRASPGNQPQHF. The CDR3 DNA reads as TGTGCCACCAGCAGAGCGTCTCCGGGCAATCAGCCCCAGCATTTT.